The subject of this entry is one T cell receptor (beta chain). The antigen is undetermined. The data belong to a study of T cell repertoires in cytomegalovirus infection. The overall study: It can be stated that public TCR beta signatures indicated CMV infection as well as a matching HLA type. Points from the study as a whole: Identification of carriers of CMV plus the relevant HLA was performed using cumulative public TCR beta family frequency. Clonotype analysis showed dominance of the ex vivo response by HLA-C-restricted CMV-specific TCR beta clonotypes.

Trimming removed 8 bases at V and 0 bases at J, with 13 bases between. From germline, CDR1 is SGHVS and CDR2 FNYEAQ. This CDR3 has 14 amino acids. TCRdb used MiXCR to reprocess the reads, holding one entry per CDR3 protein. Of 400,000 or so distinct CDR3 sequences listed, over 15% were seen once; the top ten hold roughly 9%. V gene TRBV7-6 combines with J gene TRBJ2-5; maybe TRBD2 (7 bases). Sequenced input: PBMCs. The receptor's source is a human donor in good health (CMV status not recorded). Some clones in this sample may be carry-over from other donors' samples. CDR3 sequence reads: CASSGGGYQETQYF. In nucleotides, the CDR3 is TGTGCCAGCTCTGGGGGGGGCTACCAAGAGACCCAGTACTTC. The full variable domain, with the rest looked up from reference TRBV7-6 and TRBJ2-5, is GAGVSQSPRYKVTKRGQDVALRCDPISGHVSLYWYRQALGQGPEFLTYFNYEAQQDKSGLPNDRFSAERPEGSISTLTIQRTEQRDSAMYRCASSGGGYQETQYFGPGTRLLVL.